The T cell receptor beta chain described here comes from a study of STAT5B mutations in CD4+ large granular lymphocyte leukemia. Study-level points and caveats: Only five to seven CD4-sorted patient samples were compared with healthy controls for clonality.

Of note for this clone: The antigen remains unidentified.

The protocol was immunoSEQ multiplex PCR, while the TCRdb copy is restricted to in-frame clones and leaves out a portion. The sample has almost 8,500 clones; roughly 90% are singletons. Sequencing was carried out using PBMCs. The source of this sequence is a woman aged 70-85 years with CD4+ T-cell large granular lymphocyte leukemia.

The CDR3, as DNA: TGCGCCAGCAGCTTGGCCGGCGCGAAGGGGGTGTTTAGAGGAACAGATACGCAGTATTTT. Its protein product is CASSLAGAKGVFRGTDTQYF. V gene TRBV5-1 combines with J gene TRBJ2-3, with a weak D call TRBD1 (6 bases). V lost 0 bases and J 3 bases, leaving 26 bases between the germline ends. Looked up from germline, CDR1 is SGHRS and CDR2 is YFSETQ. The CDR3 length is 20 residues.